The 16 T cell receptor beta chains below all came from one sample that was sequenced in a study of Tregs in tolerant kidney transplant recipients. Related graft donors supplied nonmyeloablative bone marrow transplants, and mixed chimerism was transient. Assay used: immunoSEQ multiplex PCR; TCRdb lists only in-frame clones, some missing. The table shows about 64,000 clones, with around 87% occurring only once. The specimen comprised CD4+ T cells from blood (PBMCs), sampled 6 months after the transplant. The source is a human patient who received a combined kidney and bone marrow transplant. Some T cells may have originated in the graft donor.

A remark on this clone: The same CDR3 can be traced to other DNA sequences in this sample. The chain is built from TRBV7-6 and TRBJ1-6; weak D call: TRBD1 (6 bases). This CDR3 is built from 14 residues. Trimming removed 2 bases from V and 7 bases from J, with 9 bases in between. Germline CDR1 is SGHVS and CDR2 is FNYEAQ. The CDR3 spells CASSLWGQNSPLHF. CDR3 nucleotides: TGTGCCAGCAGCTTATGGGGACAAAATTCACCCCTCCACTTT.

The chain has TRBV29-1 and TRBJ1-2, with 10 bases matching TRBD1. The V gene's germline CDR1 is SQVTM and CDR2 ANQGSEA. There are 15 residues in the CDR3. V shed 0 bases and J 4 bases; nucleotides not matched to a gene: 5. As DNA, the CDR3 is TGCAGCGTTGAAGATGGGACAGGGGTAGTCTATGGCTACACCTTC. Its translation is CSVEDGTGVVYGYTF.

The chain joins TRBV6-5 to TRBJ2-7; 8 bases are a match to TRBD1. The germline gives CDR1 MNHEY, CDR2 SVGAGI. This CDR3 region has 16 residues. V lost 1 base to trimming and J lost 4 bases; unmatched junction nucleotides: 9. The CDR3 region has the DNA TGTGCCAGCAGTTACTTCCAAGGACAGGGATCGTACGAGCAGTACTTC. It codes for CASSYFQGQGSYEQYF.

This clone was observed a few times. Other DNA sequences of this sample code for an identical CDR3. The chain links TRBV14 to TRBJ1-2; no definite D call. The CDR3 is 13 residues long. Germline CDR1 is SGHDN and CDR2 is FVKESK. The V end was cut by 3 bases, the J end by 0 bases, with 5 bases between. The CDR3, as DNA: TGTGCCAGCAGCCAGGGAGCTAACTATGGCTACACCTTC. Translation: CASSQGANYGYTF.

The chain links TRBV19 to TRBJ2-7; a possible D gene is TRBD1 (5 bases). Trimming took 7 bases from V and 5 from J, leaving 21 bases between them. The CDR3 length is 15 residues. In germline, CDR1 is LNHDA, CDR2 SQIVND (reference sequence). As DNA, the CDR3 is TGTGCCAGTACTACAACTTATCAGGGATCCGACGAGCAGTACTTC. This sequence encodes CASTTTYQGSDEQYF.

The chain is built from TRBV15 and TRBJ1-5, with no clear D. Germline CDR1 LNHNV, CDR2 YYDKDF (reference sequence). The CDR3 runs to 15 residues. Deletions cut 0 bases from V and 4 bases from J, with 10 bases between. Here the CDR3 reads CATSRDILSNQPQHF. The CDR3 coding sequence is TGTGCCACCAGCAGAGATATTTTGAGTAATCAGCCCCAGCATTTT.

The chain has TRBV28 and TRBJ2-7; the match to TRBD1 covers 8 bases. CDR3 length equals 15 residues. Germline CDR1 and CDR2: MDHEN and SYDVKM. The V gene end was trimmed by 7 bases and the J gene end by 1 base; junction bases not matched to a gene: 9. The CDR3 region is CASTGQGRVSYEQYF. The DNA of the CDR3 is TGTGCCAGCACTGGACAGGGCAGGGTATCCTACGAGCAGTACTTC. The full variable domain, in which reference TRBV28 and TRBJ2-7 provide the parts outside the CDR3, is DVKVTQSSRYLVKRTGEKVFLECVQDMDHENMFWYRQDPGLGLRLIYFSYDVKMKEKGDIPEGYSVSREKKERFSLILESASTNQTSMYLCASTGQGRVSYEQYFGPGTRLTVT.

The V and J genes are TRBV5-1 and TRBJ2-1, with a tentative D call TRBD1 (5 bases). Germline values: CDR1 SGHRS, CDR2 YFSETQ. The CDR3 is 13 amino acids. The V gene lost 3 bases and the J gene lost 2 bases, with 6 bases spanning the gap. For the CDR3, the DNA is TGCGCCAGCAGCTCACAGGCCTACAATGAGCAGTTCTTC. Its protein product is CASSSQAYNEQFF. The full variable domain, completed using reference TRBV5-1 and TRBJ2-1, is KAGVTQTPRYLIKTRGQQVTLSCSPISGHRSVSWYQQTPGQGLQFLFEYFSETQRNKGNFPGRFSGRQFSNSRSEMNVSTLELGDSALYLCASSSQAYNEQFFGPGTRLTVL.

The J gene is TRBJ1-2, the V gene TRBV7-2, with TRBD1 matching over 7 bases. Germline assignment: CDR1 SGHTA and CDR2 FQGNSA. The CDR3 contains 14 residues. The V and J ends lost 5 bases and 6 bases, in that order; junction bases with no gene match: 9. Here the CDR3 reads CASSPTGVGDGYTF. The CDR3 bases are TGTGCCAGCAGCCCAACAGGGGTGGGCGATGGCTACACCTTC.

Of note for this clone: Other DNA variants within this sample encode the same CDR3. The genes are TRBV5-3 and TRBJ1-5; TRBD1 aligns across 8 bases. TRBV5-3 is identified as an open reading frame with a role that is uncertain. The V and J ends lost 3 bases and 5 bases, in that order; junction bases with no gene match: 4. The CDR3 sequence is 14 residues long. CDR3 in DNA: TGTGCCAGAAGCTCACCCAGGGGGCATCAGCCCCAGCATTTT. Protein: CARSSPRGHQPQHF.

J is TRBJ1-3 and V is TRBV18, with D maybe TRBD1 (5 bases). This CDR3 has 15 amino acids. Trimming removed 4 bases from V and 0 bases from J, with 10 bases in between. Germline V gives CDR1 KGHSH, CDR2 LQKENI. CDR3: CASSLGDYSGNTIYF. CDR3 DNA: TGTGCCAGCTCACTAGGGGATTACTCTGGAAACACCATATATTTT.

This clone was counted a single time. The chain links TRBV2 to TRBJ2-3; possibly TRBD2 for D (6 bases). The CDR3 consists of 13 residues. V lost 0 bases, J lost 8 bases, and 9 bases lay in between. CDR1 is SNHLY and CDR2 is FYNNEI in the germline V gene. The CDR3 nucleotides read TGTGCCAGCAGTGAAGCAGAACTAGCTACGCAGTATTTT. Its protein product is CASSEAELATQYF.

The chain joins TRBV27 to TRBJ1-4; 9 bases fit TRBD1. This CDR3 has 17 residues. The V and J ends lost 6 bases and 7 bases, in that order; junction bases with no gene match: 15. The germline gives CDR1 MNHEY, CDR2 SMNVEV (reference sequence). DNA for the CDR3: TGTGCCAGCAGAAGGACAGGGGTGAGTTTTGTGGGTGAAAAACTGTTTTTT. Translated: CASRRTGVSFVGEKLFF.

The count of this clone is one. The chain uses TRBV12-5 and TRBJ2-5; 7 bases are shared with TRBD1. This CDR3 has 14 amino acids. The germline V gene has CDR1 LGHNT and CDR2 FRNRAP. V lost 4 bases to trimming and J lost 0 bases; unmatched junction nucleotides: 2. The CDR3 region has the DNA TGTGCTAGTGGTTCCGGGACAGACCAAGAGACCCAGTACTTC. It is translated as CASGSGTDQETQYF.

J is TRBJ2-1 and V is TRBV2; the D gene is possibly TRBD2 (5 bases). The V end was cut by 6 bases, the J end by 9 bases, with 15 bases between. The CDR3 runs to 13 residues. Germline V lookup: CDR1 SNHLY, CDR2 FYNNEI. CDR3 DNA: TGTGCCAGCAGACCCGGGGTCAGTGGTGAGCAGTTCTTC. It translates to CASRPGVSGEQFF.

The chain uses TRBV10-1 and TRBJ1-2, with 7 bases that match TRBD1. CDR1 and CDR2 from the germline V gene are WNHNN and SYGVQD (reference sequence). CDR3 length: 16 amino acids. The trim removed 1 base at V and 4 bases at J, leaving 9 bases unmatched. In nucleotides, the CDR3 is TGCGCCAGCAGTGAGTTTGGGCTAGGGGGCGGCTATGGCTACACCTTC. Protein product: CASSEFGLGGGYGYTF.